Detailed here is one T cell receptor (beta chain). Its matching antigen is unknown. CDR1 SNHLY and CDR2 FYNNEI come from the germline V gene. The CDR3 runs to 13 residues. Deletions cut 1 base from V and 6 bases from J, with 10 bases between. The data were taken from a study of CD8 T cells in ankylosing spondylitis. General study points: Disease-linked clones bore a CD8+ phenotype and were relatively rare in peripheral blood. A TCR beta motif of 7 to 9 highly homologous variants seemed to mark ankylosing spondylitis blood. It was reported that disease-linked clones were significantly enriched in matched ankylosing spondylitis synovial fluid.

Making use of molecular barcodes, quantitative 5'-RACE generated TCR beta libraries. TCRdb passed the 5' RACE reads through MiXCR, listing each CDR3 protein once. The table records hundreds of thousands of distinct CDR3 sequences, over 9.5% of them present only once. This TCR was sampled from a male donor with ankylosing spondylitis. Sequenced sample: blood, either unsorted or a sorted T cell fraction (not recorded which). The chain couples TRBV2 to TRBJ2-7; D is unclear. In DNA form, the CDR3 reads TGTGCCAGCAGTGAAGAGGGTATTGGCGAGCAGTACTTC. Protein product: CASSEEGIGEQYF.